Below, 14 T cell receptor beta chains from the same sample are listed, as sequenced in a study of CD8 T cells in Susac syndrome. A quantity of 0.5 to 1 ug RNA underwent reverse transcription using random hexamers. TCRdb passed the immunoSEQ multiplex PCR reads through MiXCR, listing each CDR3 protein once. The table includes about 120,000 distinct CDR3 sequences, about nine tenths detected once. Sequenced: CD4+ T cells from PBMCs. Every receptor here comes from a human donor in good health.

This clonotype was found once. As DNA, the CDR3 is TGTGCCAGCAGGGAACAGGGGGCGCGGTTGGAGGAAGCTTTCTTT. This encodes CASREQGARLEEAFF. The gene calls are TRBV6-2 or TRBV6-3 and TRBJ1-1, with 9 positions matching TRBD1. Per germline, CDR1 MNHEY and CDR2 SVGEGT. The CDR3 covers 15 residues. V shed 6 bases and J 8 bases; nucleotides not matched to a gene: 13.

The chain uses TRBV25-1 and TRBJ1-2; D is unclear. The CDR3 is 13 residues long. Germline CDR1 and CDR2: MGHDK and SYGVNS. Trimming pared 2 bases from V and 9 bases from J, leaving 13 bases between. CDR3 sequence: CASSENAMSSYTF. DNA of the CDR3: TGTGCCAGCAGTGAAAATGCGATGTCTAGCTACACCTTC.

CDR3 nucleotide sequence: TGTGCCAGCAGCTCGAGTCTAGCGGGAGGGTCCCCTGCGGGGGAGCTGTTTTTT. As protein: CASSSSLAGGSPAGELFF. The V call is TRBV6-1, the J call TRBJ2-2, with 12 bases matching TRBD2. The CDR3 consists of 18 residues. V shed 6 bases, J shed 8 bases, and the junction held 16 bases outside the gene matches. Germline V CDR1 and CDR2: MNHNS, SASEGT.

The chain has TRBV2 and TRBJ1-6; 10 bases are a match to TRBD1. Trimming took 6 bases from V and 9 from J; bases not matched to a gene: 8. Germline V CDR1 and CDR2: SNHLY, FYNNEI. This CDR3 has 15 amino acids. Here the CDR3 DNA reads TGTGCCAGCAGACCAGACCGGGACAGGGGTTCACCCCTCCACTTT. This codes for CASRPDRDRGSPLHF.

The rearrangement joins TRBV7-2 to TRBJ1-2; no reliable D call. The CDR3 runs to 15 residues. Trimming left V 1 base short and J 3 bases short, with 12 bases between. CDR1 SGHTA and CDR2 FQGNSA come from the germline V gene. The CDR3 region is CASSLVVGRYYGYTF. The CDR3, as DNA: TGTGCCAGCAGCTTAGTGGTCGGACGATACTATGGCTACACCTTC.

The genes are TRBV28 and TRBJ1-1, with D maybe TRBD1 (5 bases). Trimming pared 6 bases from V and 11 bases from J, leaving 19 bases between. The CDR3 is 13 residues long. The germline gives CDR1 MDHEN, CDR2 SYDVKM. The CDR3 DNA reads as TGTGCCAGCAGGGCACCGGGACCGGACGTCGCTTTCTTT. Translating gives CASRAPGPDVAFF.

This clonotype was detected a few times. This chain links TRBV29-1 with TRBJ2-7; TRBD1 is a possible D gene (5 bases). Germline loops: CDR1 SQVTM, CDR2 ANQGSEA. Trimming removed 6 bases at V and 0 bases at J, with 15 bases between. This CDR3 comprises 14 residues. CDR3 in DNA: TGCAGCGTCGCCTCGAGACAGAGCTCCTACGAGCAGTACTTC. This codes for CSVASRQSSYEQYF.

The chain employs TRBV20-1 and TRBJ2-1, with 8 bases fitting TRBD2. CDR3 length: 14 amino acids. The J segment lost 5 bases and the V segment lost 0 bases, leaving 3 bases of the junction unmatched. CDR1 is DFQATT and CDR2 is SNEGSKA in the germline V gene (reference sequence). CDR3 in amino acids: CSARDTSGNNEQFF. The CDR3 DNA sequence: TGCAGTGCTAGAGATACTAGCGGAAACAATGAGCAGTTCTTC.

J is TRBJ1-3 and V is TRBV7-9; 7 nucleotides agree with TRBD1. The V and J ends lost 4 bases and 0 bases, in that order; junction bases with no gene match: 6. Germline V lookup: CDR1 SEHNR, CDR2 FQNEAQ (reference sequence). The CDR3 extends over 16 amino acids. CDR3 amino acids: CASSSPGQSSGNTIYF. Here the CDR3 DNA reads TGTGCCAGCAGCTCTCCGGGACAGAGCTCTGGAAACACCATATATTTT.

V usage is TRBV6-2 or TRBV6-3 and J usage is TRBJ2-2; 14 nucleotides align to TRBD2. With 4 bases clipped from V and 6 bases from J, the junction kept 7 bases outside the gene matches. Germline V gene data show CDR1 as MNHEY and CDR2 as SVGEGT. This CDR3 region has 17 residues. The CDR3 region is CASSWTGTSGSPGELFF. CDR3 sequence (DNA): TGTGCCAGCAGTTGGACCGGGACTAGCGGGAGTCCCGGGGAGCTGTTTTTT.

This clonotype appeared a single time. This sequence joins TRBV29-1 and TRBJ2-5; D is uncertain. V lost 7 bases to trimming and J lost 5 bases, with 20 bases between them. The germline gives CDR1 SQVTM, CDR2 ANQGSEA. The length of the CDR3 is 14 residues. The CDR3: CSARVAVVGETQYF. CDR3 sequence (DNA): TGCAGCGCCAGAGTGGCCGTCGTGGGGGAGACCCAGTACTTC.

J is TRBJ1-1 and V is TRBV20-1; no firm D call. CDR1 and CDR2 from the germline V gene are DFQATT and SNEGSKA (reference sequence). There are 15 residues in the CDR3. V shed 0 bases and J shed 6 bases, with 17 bases lying between them. The CDR3 loop reads CSARDHGRARAEAFF. CDR3 sequence (DNA): TGCAGTGCTAGAGATCATGGGAGGGCTCGGGCTGAAGCTTTCTTT.

The chain joins TRBV4-3 to TRBJ2-3; 8 positions agree with TRBD2. After removal of 5 bases from V and 3 bases from J, the junction contained 7 bases not matched to a gene. The CDR3 contains 15 residues. CDR1 and CDR2 (germline): LGHNA, YSLEER. The CDR3 DNA follows: TGCGCCAGCAGCGCAGCGGGAGTAAAGACAGATACGCAGTATTTT. Amino acid sequence: CASSAAGVKTDTQYF.

The J gene is TRBJ1-5, the V gene TRBV6-5; the D is unclear. There are 17 residues in the CDR3. With 0 bases removed from V and 5 bases from J, the gap between germline ends came to 17 bases. Germline CDR1 is MNHEY and CDR2 is SVGAGI. This CDR3 is CASSYSIFTGRDQPQHF. Written as DNA, the CDR3 is TGTGCCAGCAGTTACTCTATTTTCACCGGGCGGGATCAGCCCCAGCATTTT.